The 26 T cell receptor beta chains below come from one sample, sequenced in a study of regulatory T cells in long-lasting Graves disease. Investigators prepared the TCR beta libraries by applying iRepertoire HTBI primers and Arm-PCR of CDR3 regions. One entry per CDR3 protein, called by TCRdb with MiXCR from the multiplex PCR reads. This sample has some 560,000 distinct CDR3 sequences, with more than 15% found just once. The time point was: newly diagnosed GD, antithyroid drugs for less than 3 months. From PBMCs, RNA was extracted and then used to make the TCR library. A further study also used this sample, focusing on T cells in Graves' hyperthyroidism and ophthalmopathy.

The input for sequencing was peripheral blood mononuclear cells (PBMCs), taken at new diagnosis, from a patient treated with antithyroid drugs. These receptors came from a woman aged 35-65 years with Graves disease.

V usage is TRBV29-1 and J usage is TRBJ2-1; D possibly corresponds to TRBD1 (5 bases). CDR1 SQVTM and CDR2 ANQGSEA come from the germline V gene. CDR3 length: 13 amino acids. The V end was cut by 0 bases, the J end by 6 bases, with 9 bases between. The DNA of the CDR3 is TGCAGCGTTGAAGAGTTCAGGGCCAATGAGCAGTTCTTC. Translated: CSVEEFRANEQFF.

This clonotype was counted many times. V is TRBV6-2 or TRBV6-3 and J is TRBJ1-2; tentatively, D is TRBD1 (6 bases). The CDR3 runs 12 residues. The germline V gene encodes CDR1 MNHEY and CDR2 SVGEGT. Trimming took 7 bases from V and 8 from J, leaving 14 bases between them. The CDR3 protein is CASKDGGGGYTF. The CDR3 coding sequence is TGTGCCAGCAAAGACGGGGGGGGCGGCTACACCTTC.

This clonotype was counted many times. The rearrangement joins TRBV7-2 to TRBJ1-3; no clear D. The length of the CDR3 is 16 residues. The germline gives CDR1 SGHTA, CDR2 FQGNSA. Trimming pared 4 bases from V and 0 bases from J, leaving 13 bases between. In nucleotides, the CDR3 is TGTGCCAGCAGCTCCACTATGCTGGTCTCTGGAAACACCATATATTTT. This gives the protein CASSSTMLVSGNTIYF.

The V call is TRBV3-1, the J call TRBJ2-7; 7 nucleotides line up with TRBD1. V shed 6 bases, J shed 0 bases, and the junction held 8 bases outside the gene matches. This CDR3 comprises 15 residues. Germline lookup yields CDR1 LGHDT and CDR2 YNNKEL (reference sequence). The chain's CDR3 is CASSRPDRPSYEQYF. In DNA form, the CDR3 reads TGTGCCAGCAGTCGCCCGGACAGGCCCTCCTACGAGCAGTACTTC.

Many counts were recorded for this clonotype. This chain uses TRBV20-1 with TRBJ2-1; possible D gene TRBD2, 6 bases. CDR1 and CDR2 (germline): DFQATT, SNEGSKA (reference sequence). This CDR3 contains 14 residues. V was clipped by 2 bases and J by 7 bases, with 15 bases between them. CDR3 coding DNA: TGCAGTGCTAGATCCGGGGGAGTAGAGAATGAGCAGTTCTTC. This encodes CSARSGGVENEQFF.

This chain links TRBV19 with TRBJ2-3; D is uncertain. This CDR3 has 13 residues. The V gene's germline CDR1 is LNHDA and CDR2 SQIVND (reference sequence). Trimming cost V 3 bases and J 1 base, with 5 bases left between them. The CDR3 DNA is TGTGCCAGTAGTATTTTAGGCACAGATACGCAGTATTTT. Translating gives CASSILGTDTQYF.

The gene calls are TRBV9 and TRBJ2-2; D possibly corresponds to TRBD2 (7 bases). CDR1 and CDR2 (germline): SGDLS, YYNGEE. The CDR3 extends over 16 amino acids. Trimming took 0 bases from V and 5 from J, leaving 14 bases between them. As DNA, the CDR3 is TGTGCCAGCAGCGTAGGTGCGGGGGCGGAGACCGGGGAGCTGTTTTTT. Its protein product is CASSVGAGAETGELFF.

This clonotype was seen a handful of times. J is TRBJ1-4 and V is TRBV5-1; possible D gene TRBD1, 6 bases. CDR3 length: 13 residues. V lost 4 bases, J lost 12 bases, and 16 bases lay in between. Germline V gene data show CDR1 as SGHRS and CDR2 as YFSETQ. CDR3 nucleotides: TGCGCCAGCAGCCGGGAGCCCTCAGGGGAACTGTTTTTT. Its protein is CASSREPSGELFF.

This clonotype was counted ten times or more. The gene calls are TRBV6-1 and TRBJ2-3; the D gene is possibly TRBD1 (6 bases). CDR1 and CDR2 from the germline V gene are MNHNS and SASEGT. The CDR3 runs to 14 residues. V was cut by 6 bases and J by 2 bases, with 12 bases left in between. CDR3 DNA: TGTGCCAGCAGCCTGGACAGAGACACAGATACGCAGTATTTT. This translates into CASSLDRDTDTQYF.

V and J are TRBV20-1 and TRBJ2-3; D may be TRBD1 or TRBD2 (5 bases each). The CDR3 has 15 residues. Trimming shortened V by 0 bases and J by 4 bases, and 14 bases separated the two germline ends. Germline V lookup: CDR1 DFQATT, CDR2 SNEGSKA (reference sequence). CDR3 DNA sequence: TGCAGTGCTAGAGATGGGGGAACCCTCCCAGATACGCAGTATTTT. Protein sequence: CSARDGGTLPDTQYF.

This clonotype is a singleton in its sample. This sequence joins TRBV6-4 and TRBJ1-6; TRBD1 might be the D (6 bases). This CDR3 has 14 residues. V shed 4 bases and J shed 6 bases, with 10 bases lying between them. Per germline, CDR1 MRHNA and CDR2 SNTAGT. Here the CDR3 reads CASSAGAGNSPLHF. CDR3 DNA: TGTGCCAGCAGTGCGGGGGCCGGTAATTCACCCCTCCACTTT.

The CDR3 loop is CASSSLPGTGNYNEQFF. The CDR3 DNA reads as TGTGCCAGTAGTAGCCTCCCCGGGACAGGGAACTACAATGAGCAGTTCTTC. The chain has TRBV19 and TRBJ2-1; 9 nucleotides align to TRBD1. This CDR3 spans 17 amino acids. V lost 4 bases and J lost 3; bases outside the gene matches: 10. From germline, CDR1 is LNHDA and CDR2 SQIVND (reference sequence).

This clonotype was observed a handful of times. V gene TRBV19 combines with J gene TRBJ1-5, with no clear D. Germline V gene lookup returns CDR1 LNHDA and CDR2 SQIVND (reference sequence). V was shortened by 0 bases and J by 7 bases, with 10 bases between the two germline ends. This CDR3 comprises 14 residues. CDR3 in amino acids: CASSIERVGQPQHF. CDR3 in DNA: TGTGCCAGTAGTATAGAGAGGGTTGGCCAGCCCCAGCATTTT.

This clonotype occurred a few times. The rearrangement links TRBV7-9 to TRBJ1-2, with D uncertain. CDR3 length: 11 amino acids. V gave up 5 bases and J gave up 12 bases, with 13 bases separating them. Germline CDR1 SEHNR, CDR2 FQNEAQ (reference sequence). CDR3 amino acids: CASSLGPRDTF. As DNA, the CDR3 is TGTGCCAGCAGCCTGGGTCCTCGGGACACCTTC. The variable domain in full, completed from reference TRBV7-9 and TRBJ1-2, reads DTGVSQNPRHKITKRGQNVTFRCDPISEHNRLYWYRQTLGQGPEFLTYFQNEAQLEKSRLLSDRFSAERPKGSFSTLEIQRTEQGDSAMYLCASSLGPRDTFGSGTRLTVV.

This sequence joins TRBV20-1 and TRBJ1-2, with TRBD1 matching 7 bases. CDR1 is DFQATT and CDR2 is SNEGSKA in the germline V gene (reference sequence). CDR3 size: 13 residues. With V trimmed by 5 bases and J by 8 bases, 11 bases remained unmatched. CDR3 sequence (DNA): TGCAGTGCTCTGACAGGGAGCGCGGGGGGCTACACCTTC. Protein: CSALTGSAGGYTF.

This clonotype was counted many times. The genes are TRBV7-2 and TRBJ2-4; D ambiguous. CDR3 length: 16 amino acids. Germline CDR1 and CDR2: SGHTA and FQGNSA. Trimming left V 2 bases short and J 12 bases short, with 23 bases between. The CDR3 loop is CASSLIYSGPYLSQYF. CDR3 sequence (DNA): TGTGCCAGCAGCTTAATATATAGTGGACCGTACCTCAGTCAGTACTTC.

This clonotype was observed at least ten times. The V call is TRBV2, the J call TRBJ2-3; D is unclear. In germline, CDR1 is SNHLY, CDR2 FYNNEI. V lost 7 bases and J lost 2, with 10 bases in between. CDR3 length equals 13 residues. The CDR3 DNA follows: TGTGCCAGCAAAGAAATTTTCACAGATACGCAGTATTTT. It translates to CASKEIFTDTQYF.

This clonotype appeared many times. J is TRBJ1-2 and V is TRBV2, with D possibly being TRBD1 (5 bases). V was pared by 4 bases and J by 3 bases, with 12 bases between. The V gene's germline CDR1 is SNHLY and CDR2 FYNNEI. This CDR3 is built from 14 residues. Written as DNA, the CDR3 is TGTGCCAGCAGTGCTGAGGGCAGGGACTATGGCTACACCTTC. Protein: CASSAEGRDYGYTF. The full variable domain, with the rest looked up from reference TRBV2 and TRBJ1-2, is EPEVTQTPSHQVTQMGQEVILRCVPISNHLYFYWYRQILGQKVEFLVSFYNNEISEKSEIFDDQFSVERPDGSNFTLKIRSTKLEDSAMYFCASSAEGRDYGYTFGSGTRLTVV.

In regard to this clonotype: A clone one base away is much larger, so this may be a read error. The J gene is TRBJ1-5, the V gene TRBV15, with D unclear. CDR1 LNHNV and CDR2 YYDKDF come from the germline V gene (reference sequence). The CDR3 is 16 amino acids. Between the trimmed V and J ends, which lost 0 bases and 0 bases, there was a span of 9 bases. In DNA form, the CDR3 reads TGTGCCACCAGCAGAGATTCAGGATATAGCAATCAGCCCCAGCATTTT. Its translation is CATSRDSGYSNQPQHF.

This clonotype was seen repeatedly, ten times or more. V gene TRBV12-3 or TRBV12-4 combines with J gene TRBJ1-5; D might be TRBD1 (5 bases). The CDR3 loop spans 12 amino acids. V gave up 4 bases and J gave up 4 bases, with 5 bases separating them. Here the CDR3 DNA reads TGTGCCAGCAGTTGGGGGAATCAGCCCCAGCATTTT. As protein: CASSWGNQPQHF.

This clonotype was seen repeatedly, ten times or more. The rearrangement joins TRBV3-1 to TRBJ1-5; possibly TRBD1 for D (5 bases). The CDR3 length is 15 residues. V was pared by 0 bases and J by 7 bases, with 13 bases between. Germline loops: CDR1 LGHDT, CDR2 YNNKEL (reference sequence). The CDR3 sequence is CASSQDGQGVQPQHF. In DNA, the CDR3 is TGTGCCAGCAGCCAAGATGGGCAGGGTGTGCAGCCCCAGCATTTT.

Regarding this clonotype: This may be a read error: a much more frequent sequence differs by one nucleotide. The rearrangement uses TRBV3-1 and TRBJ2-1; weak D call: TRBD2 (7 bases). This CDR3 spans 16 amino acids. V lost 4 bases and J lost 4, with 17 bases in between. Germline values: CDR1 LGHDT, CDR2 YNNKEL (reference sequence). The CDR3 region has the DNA TGTGCCAGCAGCCGAGGAGGCGGGGGCCCTTACAATGAGCAGTTCTTC. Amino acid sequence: CASSRGGGGPYNEQFF.

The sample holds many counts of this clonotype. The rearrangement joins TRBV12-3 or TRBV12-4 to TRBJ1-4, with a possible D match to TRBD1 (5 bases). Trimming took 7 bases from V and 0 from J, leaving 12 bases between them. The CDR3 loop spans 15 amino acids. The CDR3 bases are TGTGCCAGCACCACGGGGGGAACAACTAATGAAAAACTGTTTTTT. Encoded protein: CASTTGGTTNEKLFF.

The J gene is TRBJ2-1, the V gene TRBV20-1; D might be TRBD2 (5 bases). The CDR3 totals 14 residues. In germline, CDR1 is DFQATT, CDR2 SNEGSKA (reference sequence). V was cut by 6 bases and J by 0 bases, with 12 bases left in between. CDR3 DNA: TGCAGTGCAGGACTGTTCCGCTCCTACAATGAGCAGTTCTTC. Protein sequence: CSAGLFRSYNEQFF.

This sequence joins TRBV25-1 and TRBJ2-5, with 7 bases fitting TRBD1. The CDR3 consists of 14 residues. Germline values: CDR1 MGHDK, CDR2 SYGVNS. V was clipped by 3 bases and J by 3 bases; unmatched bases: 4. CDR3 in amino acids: CASSELGTEETQYF. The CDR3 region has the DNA TGTGCCAGCAGTGAGTTAGGGACAGAAGAGACCCAGTACTTC.

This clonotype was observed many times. CDR3 DNA: TGCGCCAGCACCAGGGATGGAGAAAAACTGTTTTTT. Amino acids: CASTRDGEKLFF. V is TRBV10-1 and J is TRBJ1-4, with D perhaps matching TRBD1 (5 bases). Germline values: CDR1 WNHNN, CDR2 SYGVQD (reference sequence). The CDR3 contains 12 residues. V was trimmed by 7 bases and J by 8 bases, leaving 11 bases between them.